This T cell receptor (beta chain) stems from a study of control samples from healthy donors and cancer patients. Sequencing used immunoSEQ multiplex PCR; TCRdb keeps in-frame clones, though not all of them. This sample yields about 95,000 clones, of which roughly nine tenths are seen a single time; around 15% belongs to the top ten. What was sequenced was blood. This TCR was sampled from a woman in her 70s in good health.

The CDR3 region is CASSQELGFNSPLHF. CDR3 DNA sequence: TGTGCCAGCAGCCAAGAGCTGGGGTTCAATTCACCCCTCCACTTT. The rearrangement uses TRBV3-1 (or the pseudogene TRBV3-2) and TRBJ1-6, with unresolved D. CDR3 length: 15 residues. Trimming shortened V by 0 bases and J by 7 bases, and 10 bases separated the two germline ends. CDR1 LGHDT and CDR2 YNNKEL come from the germline V gene (reference sequence).